This is a list of T cell receptor beta chains from one sample in a study of T cell responses to AZD1222 COVID-19 vaccine. The data were produced by immunoSEQ multiplex PCR, yet TCRdb's version contains in-frame clones alone and is incomplete. Of some 120,000 clones in the sample, about 87% were seen once. The specimen comprised peripheral blood, sampled on day 0 of AZD1222 vaccination. Receptors were obtained from an adult in good health. The CDR3 runs from the conserved cysteine through the conserved F or W. A D gene is named only where the DNA matches it firmly. Not every row has a clone size; where given, it reads once, few, many or a size class.

J gene	V gene	clone size	D gene	CDR3 protein	CDR3 DNA
TRBJ2-5	TRBV6-5	NA	NA	CASSSLRGGEETQYF	TGTGCCAGCAGTTCTTTAAGAGGGGGGGAGGAGACCCAGTACTTC
TRBJ1-2	TRBV7-8	NA	TRBD1	CASSPGQGFYGYTF	TGTGCCAGCAGCCCGGGACAGGGTTTCTATGGCTACACCTTC
TRBJ2-3	TRBV5-1	NA	NA	CASSLDGAPSTDTQYF	TGCGCCAGCAGCTTGGACGGAGCCCCTAGCACAGATACGCAGTATTTT
TRBJ1-1	TRBV10-3	NA	NA	CAIRSEDSYMNTEAFF	TGTGCCATCAGATCGGAGGACAGTTACATGAACACTGAAGCTTTCTTT
TRBJ2-3	TRBV10-1	NA	TRBD1	CASRNRGSTDTQYF	TGCGCCAGCAGGAACAGGGGGAGCACAGATACGCAGTATTTT
TRBJ2-3	TRBV7-9	NA	NA	CASRDSGSDTQYF	TGTGCCAGCCGAGACAGTGGCTCAGATACGCAGTATTTT
TRBJ1-2	TRBV27	NA	NA	CASRAADNYGYTF	TGTGCCAGCAGAGCGGCGGATAACTATGGCTACACCTTC
TRBJ2-1	TRBV25-1	NA	TRBD2	CASSVASGHNEQFF	TGTGCCAGCAGTGTGGCTAGCGGGCACAATGAGCAGTTCTTC
TRBJ2-3	TRBV10-3	NA	TRBD1	CAISETGGPTDTQYF	TGTGCCATCAGCGAGACAGGGGGCCCCACAGATACGCAGTATTTT
TRBJ1-2	TRBV18	NA	NA	CASSPPDPGYGYTF	TGTGCCAGCTCACCACCGGACCCGGGCTATGGCTACACCTTC
TRBJ1-5	TRBV2	NA	NA	CASSEDRFAQHF	TGTGCCAGCAGTGAAGACCGTTTTGCCCAGCATTTT
TRBJ1-6	TRBV28	NA	TRBD1	CASSLPPRQGIWSPLHF	TGTGCCAGCAGTTTACCCCCAAGACAGGGGATATGGTCACCCCTCCACTTT
TRBJ1-2	TRBV5-4	NA	TRBD1	CASSLGTGGYGYTF	TGTGCCAGCAGCTTGGGAACAGGGGGCTATGGCTACACCTTC
TRBJ2-2	TRBV5-1	NA	NA	CASSLAGGLYTGELFF	TGCGCCAGCAGCTTGGCTGGCGGACTCTACACCGGGGAGCTGTTTTTT
TRBJ1-1	TRBV12-3/TRBV12-4	NA	NA	CASSLGVNTEAFF	TGTGCCAGCAGTTTAGGCGTGAACACTGAAGCTTTCTTT
TRBJ1-3	TRBV6-5	NA	NA	CASSSMSGQGNTIYF	TGTGCCAGCAGTTCGATGTCCGGACAGGGAAACACCATATATTTT
TRBJ2-3	TRBV19	NA	TRBD2	CASRRREGGTDTQYF	TGTGCCAGTAGAAGGCGGGAGGGCGGCACAGATACGCAGTATTTT
TRBJ1-1	TRBV20-1	few	NA	CSASRGTEAFF	TGCAGTGCTAGCAGGGGCACTGAAGCTTTCTTT
TRBJ2-7	TRBV4-3	NA	NA	CASSQERAGGREQYF	TGCGCCAGCAGCCAAGAGCGAGCAGGGGGGAGAGAGCAGTACTTC
TRBJ1-1	TRBV4-3	once	NA	CASSQEERSEAFF	TGCGCCAGCAGCCAAGAAGAACGTTCTGAAGCTTTCTTT
TRBJ1-2	TRBV9	NA	NA	CASSATAGGAYGYTF	TGTGCCAGCAGCGCAACAGCCGGGGGAGCCTATGGCTACACCTTC
TRBJ2-1	TRBV27	NA	TRBD2	CASREIAGWDYNEQFF	TGTGCCAGCAGGGAGATAGCGGGGTGGGACTACAATGAGCAGTTCTTC
TRBJ2-3	TRBV14	NA	NA	CASSQYTGALTDTQYF	TGTGCCAGCAGCCAATATACGGGAGCCCTCACAGATACGCAGTATTTT
TRBJ2-5	TRBV10-1	NA	NA	CASRHQETQYF	TGCGCCAGCAGACACCAAGAGACCCAGTACTTC
TRBJ2-3	TRBV2	NA	TRBD2	CASSPSGRAGTDTQYF	TGTGCCAGCAGCCCTAGCGGGAGGGCCGGCACAGATACGCAGTATTTT
TRBJ1-2	TRBV5-6	NA	NA	CASSLGTGDSSNYGYTF	TGTGCCAGCAGCTTGGGGACGGGAGACAGCTCTAACTATGGCTACACCTTC
TRBJ1-4	TRBV7-9	once	TRBD1	CASSLGWTGMSNEKLFF	TGTGCCAGCAGCTTAGGTTGGACAGGGATGTCTAATGAAAAACTGTTTTTT
TRBJ2-2	TRBV21-1	NA	NA	CASSTRWRGTNTGELFF	TGTGCCAGCAGCACTAGGTGGAGGGGTACGAACACCGGGGAGCTGTTTTTT
TRBJ2-2	TRBV2	NA	NA	CASSGRSSNTGELFF	TGTGCCAGCAGTGGGAGGAGTTCGAACACCGGGGAGCTGTTTTTT
TRBJ2-6	TRBV5-8	NA	NA	CASSLVLTAGPSGANVLTF	TGTGCCAGCAGCTTAGTGTTGACGGCCGGACCCTCTGGGGCCAACGTCCTGACTTTC
TRBJ1-3	TRBV19	NA	NA	CASSSLRFNSGNTIYF	TGTGCCAGTAGTTCACTCAGGTTTAACTCTGGAAACACCATATATTTT
TRBJ1-1	TRBV28	NA	TRBD1	CASSFFGQGTEAFF	TGTGCCAGCAGTTTTTTCGGACAGGGGACTGAAGCTTTCTTT
TRBJ2-1	TRBV27	once	NA	CASSPQGFSYNEQFF	TGTGCCAGCAGCCCCCAGGGGTTCTCCTACAATGAGCAGTTCTTC
TRBJ1-5	TRBV30	NA	TRBD1	CAWGRQGEQPQHF	TGTGCCTGGGGCCGACAGGGGGAACAGCCCCAGCATTTT
TRBJ2-7	TRBV28	NA	TRBD1	CASRYDRDEYEQYF	TGTGCCAGCAGGTATGACAGGGACGAATACGAGCAGTACTTC
TRBJ1-4	TRBV4-2	NA	NA	CASSQVDGANEKLFF	TGTGCCAGCAGCCAGGTTGACGGGGCTAATGAAAAACTGTTTTTT
TRBJ1-2	TRBV5-6	once	TRBD1	CASSLGWTGLYGYTF	TGTGCCAGCAGCTTGGGTTGGACAGGGCTCTATGGCTACACCTTC
TRBJ2-7	TRBV5-5	once	TRBD1	CASSPTGNGYEQYF	TGTGCCAGCAGCCCGACAGGGAATGGCTACGAGCAGTACTTC
TRBJ1-1	TRBV7-2	NA	NA	CASSLLGARTEAFF	TGTGCCAGCAGCTTATTGGGGGCACGTACTGAAGCTTTCTTT
TRBJ1-1	TRBV11-1	NA	NA	CASSRVSTEAFF	TGTGCCAGCAGCAGGGTCTCGACTGAAGCTTTCTTT
TRBJ1-4	TRBV13	NA	NA	CASSLARGGSEKLFF	TGTGCCAGCAGCTTAGCCCGTGGGGGGAGTGAAAAACTGTTTTTT
TRBJ1-5	TRBV10-3	NA	TRBD1	CAIRGDRGGGQPQHF	TGTGCCATCAGAGGGGACAGGGGGGGCGGTCAGCCCCAGCATTTT
TRBJ1-4	TRBV18	once	NA	CASSPLKGANEKLFF	TGTGCCAGCTCACCACTGAAGGGAGCCAATGAAAAACTGTTTTTT
TRBJ1-1	TRBV6-1	NA	NA	CASSEQQNTEAFF	TGTGCCAGCAGTGAACAACAGAACACTGAAGCTTTCTTT
TRBJ2-2	TRBV5-4	NA	TRBD2	CASSHTGLAGIGELFF	TGTGCCAGCAGCCACACTGGCCTAGCGGGAATCGGGGAGCTGTTTTTT
TRBJ1-4	TRBV24-1	NA	TRBD1	CATSDSGTANEKLFF	TGTGCCACCAGTGACTCCGGGACAGCTAATGAAAAACTGTTTTTT
TRBJ2-1	TRBV11-2	NA	TRBD2	CASSPRLAGGNEQFF	TGTGCCAGCAGCCCAAGACTAGCGGGAGGCAATGAGCAGTTCTTC
TRBJ1-2	TRBV4-1	NA	NA	CASSQDTMGGTYGYTF	TGCGCCAGCAGCCAAGACACGATGGGCGGTACTTATGGCTACACCTTC
TRBJ1-1	TRBV4-1	NA	NA	CASSLAGENTEAFF	TGCGCCAGCAGCCTTGCAGGGGAGAACACTGAAGCTTTCTTT
TRBJ2-5	TRBV3-1/TRBV3-2	NA	TRBD1	CASSQDGTGSRAQYF	TGTGCCAGCAGCCAAGATGGGACAGGGAGTAGGGCCCAGTACTTC
TRBJ1-1	TRBV18	NA	TRBD1	CASSSNPGTGNTEAFF	TGTGCCAGCTCGTCGAATCCCGGGACAGGGAACACTGAAGCTTTCTTT
TRBJ1-4	TRBV10-3	NA	TRBD1	CAIRTGGNEKLFF	TGTGCCATCAGGACAGGGGGGAATGAAAAACTGTTTTTT
TRBJ1-1	TRBV29-1	NA	TRBD1	CSVDAGTGKGTEAFF	TGCAGCGTTGACGCCGGGACAGGGAAGGGGACTGAAGCTTTCTTT
TRBJ2-1	TRBV6-1	NA	NA	CASSEGENNEQFF	TGTGCCAGCAGTGAGGGGGAAAACAATGAGCAGTTCTTC
TRBJ2-1	TRBV7-9	NA	NA	CASSSGIAYDYEQFF	TGTGCCAGCAGCTCCGGGATAGCTTACGACTATGAGCAGTTCTTC
TRBJ1-2	TRBV9	NA	NA	CASGGIRVGYTF	TGTGCCAGCGGGGGCATTAGGGTCGGCTACACCTTC
TRBJ2-6	TRBV2	NA	NA	CASSPPWGRGYSGANVLTF	TGTGCCAGCAGCCCCCCGTGGGGCAGGGGTTACTCTGGGGCCAACGTCCTGACTTTC